The 16 T cell receptor beta chains in this list originate from one sample, sequenced in a study of control samples from healthy donors and cancer patients (dated by TCRdb to the early 2020s). Library method: the immunoSEQ multiplex PCR assay. This is the immuneACCESS table as TCRdb keeps it, with only in-frame sequences that have V and J called. A part of the clones is gone; compared with another copy, unresolved V genes explain less than half, and the rest is unexplained. Recorded for this sample are 25,000 to 30,000 clones; 85% of them occurred a single time. The biggest ten clones account for around 7% of the sample. What was sequenced was PBMCs. Receptors originate from a woman aged 55-69 years with head and neck cancer.

This chain joins TRBV19 and TRBJ2-2, with TRBD2 matching 8 bases. J gave up 4 bases and V 7 bases, and 8 bases lay outside the gene matches. CDR1 and CDR2 (germline): LNHDA, SQIVND (reference sequence). The CDR3 consists of 15 residues. The CDR3 reads CASTPGGLSTGELFF. CDR3 nucleotide sequence: TGTGCCAGTACTCCGGGAGGGCTTTCCACCGGGGAGCTGTTTTTT.

The CDR3 DNA follows: TGTGCCAGCAGTGAGAGGACAGGCGACTCCTACGAGCAGTACTTC. This translates into CASSERTGDSYEQYF. V gene TRBV25-1 combines with J gene TRBJ2-7; 7 bases are a match to TRBD1. V shed 3 bases, J shed 0 bases, and the junction held 5 bases outside the gene matches. The CDR3 is 15 amino acids. Germline assignment: CDR1 MGHDK and CDR2 SYGVNS.

This rearrangement joins TRBV5-6 to TRBJ2-1, with 10 bases aligning to TRBD1. Germline V gene data show CDR1 as SGHDT and CDR2 as YYEEEE. This CDR3 comprises 14 residues. The V and J ends lost 4 bases and 8 bases, in that order; junction bases with no gene match: 6. In DNA form, the CDR3 reads TGTGCCAGCAGCGCCGGGACAGGGGCTTATGAGCAGTTCTTC. Protein product: CASSAGTGAYEQFF.

V usage is TRBV10-3 and J usage is TRBJ2-1, with TRBD1 matching over 10 bases. With 8 bases clipped from V and 6 bases from J, the junction kept 4 bases outside the gene matches. Germline CDR1 is ENHRY and CDR2 is SYGVKD. This CDR3 contains 13 residues. The CDR3 here is CAIGDRGFNEQFF. The CDR3 region has the DNA TGTGCCATCGGGGACAGGGGATTCAATGAGCAGTTCTTC.

The chain has TRBV5-6 and TRBJ1-2, with 9 bases that match TRBD1. Germline V CDR1 and CDR2: SGHDT, YYEEEE. The CDR3 spans 15 residues. Trimming took 3 bases from V and 2 from J; bases not matched to a gene: 5. For the CDR3, the DNA is TGTGCCAGCAGCTGGAGGGACAGGGCGAACTATGGCTACACCTTC. It yields the protein CASSWRDRANYGYTF.

This chain links TRBV25-1 with TRBJ1-6; weak D call: TRBD1 (6 bases). Germline-derived CDR1 and CDR2 are MGHDK and SYGVNS. This CDR3 region has 15 residues. V lost 4 bases and J lost 8, with 15 bases in between. CDR3 region: CASSALQGVDSPLHF. CDR3 in DNA: TGTGCCAGCAGTGCTTTACAGGGAGTTGATTCACCCCTCCACTTT.

The chain carries TRBV7-2 and TRBJ2-7, with D maybe TRBD1 (6 bases). The CDR3 has 14 residues. Germline V lookup: CDR1 SGHTA, CDR2 FQGNSA. V shed 8 bases and J shed 3 bases, with 17 bases lying between them. In DNA form, the CDR3 reads TGTGCCAGCTGCCCGGACAGTGAAGTCTACGAGCAGTACTTC. Encoded protein: CASCPDSEVYEQYF.

The chain carries TRBV9 and TRBJ1-1; D not certain. The CDR3 covers 15 residues. CDR1 and CDR2 from the germline V gene are SGDLS and YYNGEE. The germline V and J ends were trimmed by 0 bases and 0 bases, with 9 bases remaining between them. This CDR3 reads CASSVGSSMNTEAFF. The CDR3 region has the DNA TGTGCCAGCAGCGTAGGCAGTTCCATGAACACTGAAGCTTTCTTT.

CDR3: CASSVEPSGAYNEQFF. The DNA of the CDR3 is TGTGCCAGCAGCGTAGAACCTAGCGGGGCATACAATGAGCAGTTCTTC. J is TRBJ2-1 and V is TRBV9, with TRBD2 matching 9 bases. Germline CDR1 reads SGDLS; CDR2 reads YYNGEE. The CDR3 sequence is 16 residues long. The V segment lost 0 bases and the J segment 4 bases; nucleotides outside the gene matches: 5.

The V gene is TRBV7-9, the J gene TRBJ2-3; tentative D call: TRBD2 (6 bases). CDR3 length: 16 residues. CDR1 and CDR2 (germline): SEHNR, FQNEAQ (reference sequence). V was shortened by 1 base and J by 5 bases, with 16 bases between the two germline ends. This chain's CDR3 is CASSLGLTGVIDTQYF. Here the CDR3 DNA reads TGTGCCAGCAGCTTAGGTCTTACGGGAGTAATAGATACGCAGTATTTT.

Written as DNA, the CDR3 is TGTGCCAGCAGCCGACAAGGGAGGGGCACAGATACGCAGTATTTT. It yields the protein CASSRQGRGTDTQYF. This chain joins TRBV7-3 and TRBJ2-3, with 7 positions matching TRBD2. Per the germline V gene, CDR1 is SGHTA and CDR2 is FQGTGA. V lost 5 bases, J lost 1 base, and 6 bases stayed unmatched. This CDR3 is built from 15 residues.

The chain joins TRBV6-1 to TRBJ2-7; the D call may be TRBD1 or TRBD2 (5 bases each). The V end lost 2 bases, the J end lost 7 bases, and 15 bases lay between the germline ends. The CDR3 is 14 amino acids. Germline-derived CDR1 and CDR2 are MNHNS and SASEGT. In nucleotides, the CDR3 is TGTGCCAGCAGTGAAAGGGGTGGAGGTCTTGAGCAGTACTTC. Amino acids: CASSERGGGLEQYF.

The chain couples TRBV7-2 to TRBJ2-1; 11 nucleotides align to TRBD2. Germline CDR1 and CDR2: SGHTA and FQGNSA. The CDR3 sequence is 14 residues long. V lost 3 bases and J lost 8; bases outside the gene matches: 3. DNA of the CDR3: TGTGCCAGCAGCTTTACTAGCGGGAGTGATGAGCAGTTCTTC. Translated, it gives CASSFTSGSDEQFF.

This clone was recorded a few times. The chain recombines TRBV4-1 with TRBJ2-7; D perhaps matches TRBD1 (6 bases). Germline assignment: CDR1 MGHRA and CDR2 YSYEKL. The CDR3 is 15 amino acids. The V and J ends lost 1 base and 3 bases respectively, with 13 bases between them. The CDR3 loop reads CASSQARDTFYEQYF. The CDR3, as DNA: TGCGCCAGCAGCCAAGCCCGGGACACTTTCTACGAGCAGTACTTC.

This clone was observed a single time. This chain uses TRBV5-1 with TRBJ2-1; 13 bases fit TRBD2. V shed 4 bases and J 10 bases; nucleotides not matched to a gene: 8. Looked up from germline, CDR1 is SGHRS and CDR2 is YFSETQ. This CDR3 region has 15 residues. The CDR3 DNA is TGCGCCAGCAGCCCAGGGACTAGCGGGACACAAGAGCAGTTCTTC. Protein sequence: CASSPGTSGTQEQFF.

The chain is built from TRBV27 and TRBJ1-2; tentative D call: TRBD1 (5 bases). Trimming pared 3 bases from V and 4 bases from J, leaving 9 bases between. The germline V gene has CDR1 MNHEY and CDR2 SMNVEV (reference sequence). This CDR3 has 13 amino acids. In nucleotides, the CDR3 is TGTGCCAGCAGTTTGTCAGGGCCCTATGGCTACACCTTC. It is translated as CASSLSGPYGYTF.